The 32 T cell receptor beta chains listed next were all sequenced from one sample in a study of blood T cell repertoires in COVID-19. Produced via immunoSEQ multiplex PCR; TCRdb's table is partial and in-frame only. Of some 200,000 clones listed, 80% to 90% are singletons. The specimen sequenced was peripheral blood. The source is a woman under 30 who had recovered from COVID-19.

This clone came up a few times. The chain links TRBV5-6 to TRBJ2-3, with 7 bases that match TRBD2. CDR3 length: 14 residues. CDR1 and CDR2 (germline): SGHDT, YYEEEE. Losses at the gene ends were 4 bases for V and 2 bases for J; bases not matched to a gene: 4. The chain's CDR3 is CASSRAGATDTQYF. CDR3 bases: TGTGCCAGCAGCCGGGCGGGAGCCACAGATACGCAGTATTTT.

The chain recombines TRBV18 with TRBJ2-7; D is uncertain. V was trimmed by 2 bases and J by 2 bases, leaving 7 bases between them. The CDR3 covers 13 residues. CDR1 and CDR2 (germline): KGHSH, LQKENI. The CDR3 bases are TGTGCCAGCTCACCAAATAGCCCCTACGAGCAGTACTTC. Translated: CASSPNSPYEQYF. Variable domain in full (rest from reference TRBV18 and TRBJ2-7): NAGVMQNPRHLVRRRGQEARLRCSPMKGHSHVYWYRQLPEEGLKFMVYLQKENIIDESGMPKERFSAEFPKEGPSILRIQQVVRGDSAAYFCASSPNSPYEQYFGPGTRLTVT.

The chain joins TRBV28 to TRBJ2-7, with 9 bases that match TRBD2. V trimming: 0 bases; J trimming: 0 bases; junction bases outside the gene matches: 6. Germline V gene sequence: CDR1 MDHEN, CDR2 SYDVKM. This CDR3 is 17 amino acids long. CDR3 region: CASSLWAGTSPSYEQYF. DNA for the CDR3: TGTGCCAGCAGTTTATGGGCCGGGACTAGCCCCTCCTACGAGCAGTACTTC.

CDR3 protein: CASSSTGGITYEQYV. The CDR3 nucleotides are TGCGCCAGCAGCTCGACAGGGGGCATCACCTACGAGCAGTACGTC. The chain joins TRBV5-1 to TRBJ2-7, with 10 nucleotides matching TRBD1. The CDR3 is made up of 15 amino acids. The V gene end was trimmed by 3 bases and the J gene end by 2 bases; junction bases not matched to a gene: 5. Germline V gene sequence: CDR1 SGHRS, CDR2 YFSETQ.

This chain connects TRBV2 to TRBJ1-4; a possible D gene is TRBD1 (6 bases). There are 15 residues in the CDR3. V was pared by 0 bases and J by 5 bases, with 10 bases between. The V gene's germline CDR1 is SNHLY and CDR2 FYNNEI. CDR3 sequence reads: CASSEAGAQNEKLFF. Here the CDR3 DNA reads TGTGCCAGCAGTGAAGCGGGGGCGCAAAATGAAAAACTGTTTTTT.

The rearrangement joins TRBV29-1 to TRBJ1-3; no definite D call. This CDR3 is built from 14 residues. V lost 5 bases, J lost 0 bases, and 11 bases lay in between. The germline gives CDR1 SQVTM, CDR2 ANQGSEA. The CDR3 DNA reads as TGCAGCGTTCGGCAGGCGATCTCTGGAAACACCATATATTTT. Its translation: CSVRQAISGNTIYF.

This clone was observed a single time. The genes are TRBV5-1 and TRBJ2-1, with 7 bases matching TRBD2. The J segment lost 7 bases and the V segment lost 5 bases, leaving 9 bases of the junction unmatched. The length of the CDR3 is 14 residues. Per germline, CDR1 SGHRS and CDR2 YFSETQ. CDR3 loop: CASRRPAGKNEQFF. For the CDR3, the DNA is TGCGCCAGCAGACGCCCAGCGGGAAAAAATGAGCAGTTCTTC.

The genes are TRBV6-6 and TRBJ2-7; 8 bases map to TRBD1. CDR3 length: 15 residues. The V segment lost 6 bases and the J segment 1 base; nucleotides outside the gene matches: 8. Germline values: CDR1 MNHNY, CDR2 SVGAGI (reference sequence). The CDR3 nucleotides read TGTGCCAGCAGCCCGACCGGGACAGGATCCTACGAGCAGTACTTC. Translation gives CASSPTGTGSYEQYF.

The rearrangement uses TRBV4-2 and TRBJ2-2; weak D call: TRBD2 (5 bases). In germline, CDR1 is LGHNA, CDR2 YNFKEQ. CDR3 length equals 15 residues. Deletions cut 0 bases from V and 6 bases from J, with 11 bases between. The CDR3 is CASSQEEWRAGELFF. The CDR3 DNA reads TGTGCCAGCAGCCAAGAGGAGTGGCGGGCCGGGGAGCTGTTTTTT.

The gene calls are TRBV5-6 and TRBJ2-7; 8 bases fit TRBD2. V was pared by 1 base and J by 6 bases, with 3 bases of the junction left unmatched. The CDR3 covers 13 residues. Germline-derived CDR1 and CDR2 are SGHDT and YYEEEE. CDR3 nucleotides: TGTGCCAGCAGCTTGCGGGAGGGCCTCGAGCAGTACGTC. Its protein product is CASSLREGLEQYV.

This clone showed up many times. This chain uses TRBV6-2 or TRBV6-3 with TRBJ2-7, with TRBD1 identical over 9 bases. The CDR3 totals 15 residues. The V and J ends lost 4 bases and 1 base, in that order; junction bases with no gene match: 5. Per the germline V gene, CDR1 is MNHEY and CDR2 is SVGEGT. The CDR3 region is CASSFSGTGSYEQYV. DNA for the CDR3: TGTGCCAGCAGTTTTTCCGGGACAGGGTCCTACGAGCAGTACGTC.

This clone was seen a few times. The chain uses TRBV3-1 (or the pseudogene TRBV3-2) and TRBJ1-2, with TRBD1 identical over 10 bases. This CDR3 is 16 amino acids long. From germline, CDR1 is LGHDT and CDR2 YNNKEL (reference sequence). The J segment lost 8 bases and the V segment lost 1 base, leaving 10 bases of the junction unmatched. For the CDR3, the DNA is TGTGCCAGCAGCCAAGCCGACAGGGGGCGGACAAGGGGCTACACCTTC. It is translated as CASSQADRGRTRGYTF.

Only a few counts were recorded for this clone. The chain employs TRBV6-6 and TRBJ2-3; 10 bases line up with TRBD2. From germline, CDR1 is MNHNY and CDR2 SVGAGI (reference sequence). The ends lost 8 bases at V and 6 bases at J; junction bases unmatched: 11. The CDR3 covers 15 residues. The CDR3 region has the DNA TGTGCCAGCTCGTGGGGTAGCGGGGGGCCGGATACGCAGTATTTT. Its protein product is CASSWGSGGPDTQYF.

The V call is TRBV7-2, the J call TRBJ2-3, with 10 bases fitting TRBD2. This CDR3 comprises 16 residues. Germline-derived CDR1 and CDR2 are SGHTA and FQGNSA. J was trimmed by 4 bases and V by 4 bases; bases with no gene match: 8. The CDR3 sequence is CASSSDTSGVSDTQYF. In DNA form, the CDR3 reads TGTGCCAGCAGCTCAGATACTAGCGGGGTCTCAGATACGCAGTATTTT.

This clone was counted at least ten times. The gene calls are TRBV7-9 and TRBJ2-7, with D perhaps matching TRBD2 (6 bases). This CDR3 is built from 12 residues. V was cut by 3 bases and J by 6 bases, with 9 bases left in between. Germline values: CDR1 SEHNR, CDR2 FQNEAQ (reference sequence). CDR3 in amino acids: CASSFGGREQYF. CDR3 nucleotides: TGTGCCAGCAGCTTCGGGGGTCGCGAGCAGTACTTC.

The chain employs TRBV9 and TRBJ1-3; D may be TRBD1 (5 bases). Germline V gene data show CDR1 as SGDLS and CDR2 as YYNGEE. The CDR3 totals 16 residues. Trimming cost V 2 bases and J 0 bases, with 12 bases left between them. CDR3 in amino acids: CASSVAGPISGNTIYF. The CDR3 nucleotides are TGTGCCAGCAGCGTCGCGGGACCAATCTCTGGAAACACCATATATTTT. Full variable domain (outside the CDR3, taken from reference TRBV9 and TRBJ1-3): DSGVTQTPKHLITATGQRVTLRCSPRSGDLSVYWYQQSLDQGLQFLIQYYNGEERAKGNILERFSAQQFPDLHSELNLSSLELGDSALYFCASSVAGPISGNTIYFGEGSWLTVV.

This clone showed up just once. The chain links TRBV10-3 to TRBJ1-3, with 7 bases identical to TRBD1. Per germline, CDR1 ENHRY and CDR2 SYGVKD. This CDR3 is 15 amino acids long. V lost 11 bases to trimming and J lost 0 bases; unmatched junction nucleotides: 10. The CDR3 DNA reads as TGTGCCGCCTCTCGGGACAGAGCCTCTGGAAACACCATATATTTT. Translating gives CAASRDRASGNTIYF.

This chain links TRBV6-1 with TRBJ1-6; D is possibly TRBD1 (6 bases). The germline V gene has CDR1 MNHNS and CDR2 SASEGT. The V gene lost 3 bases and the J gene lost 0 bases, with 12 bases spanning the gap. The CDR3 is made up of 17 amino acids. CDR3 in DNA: TGTGCCAGCAGTGAGTTAGGGGGAAGCTCCTATAATTCACCCCTCCACTTT. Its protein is CASSELGGSSYNSPLHF.

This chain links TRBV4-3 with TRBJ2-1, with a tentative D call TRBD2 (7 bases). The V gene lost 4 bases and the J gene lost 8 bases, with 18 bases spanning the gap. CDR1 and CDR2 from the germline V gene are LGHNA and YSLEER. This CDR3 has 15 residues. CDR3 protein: CASSPPGGQGDEQFF. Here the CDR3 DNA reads TGCGCCAGCAGCCCCCCCGGGGGGCAGGGCGATGAGCAGTTCTTC.

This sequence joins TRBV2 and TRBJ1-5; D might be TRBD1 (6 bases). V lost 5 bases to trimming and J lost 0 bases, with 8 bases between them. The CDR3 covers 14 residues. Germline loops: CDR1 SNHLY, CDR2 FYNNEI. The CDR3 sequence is CASSYRVSNQPQHF. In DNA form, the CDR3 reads TGTGCCAGCAGTTACAGGGTTAGCAATCAGCCCCAGCATTTT.

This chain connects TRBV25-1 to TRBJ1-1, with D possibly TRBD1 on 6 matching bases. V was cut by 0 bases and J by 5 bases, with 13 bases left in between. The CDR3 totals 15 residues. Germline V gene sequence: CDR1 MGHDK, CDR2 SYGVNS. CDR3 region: CASSEYEGGKTEAFF. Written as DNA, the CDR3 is TGTGCCAGCAGTGAATATGAAGGGGGAAAAACTGAAGCTTTCTTT.

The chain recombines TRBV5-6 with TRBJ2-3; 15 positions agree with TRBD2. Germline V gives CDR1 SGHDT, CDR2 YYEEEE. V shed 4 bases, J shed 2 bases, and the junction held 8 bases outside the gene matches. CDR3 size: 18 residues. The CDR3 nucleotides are TGTGCCAGCAGCGGATACGGGACTAGCGGGAGGTACACAGATACGCAGTATTTT. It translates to CASSGYGTSGRYTDTQYF.

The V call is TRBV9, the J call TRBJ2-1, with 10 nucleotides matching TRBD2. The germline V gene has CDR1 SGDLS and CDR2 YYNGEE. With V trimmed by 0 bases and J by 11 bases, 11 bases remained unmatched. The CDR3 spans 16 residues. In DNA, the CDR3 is TGTGCCAGCAGCGTAGAGCCGGGACTAGCGAGGCATCAGCAGTTCTTC. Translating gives CASSVEPGLARHQQFF.

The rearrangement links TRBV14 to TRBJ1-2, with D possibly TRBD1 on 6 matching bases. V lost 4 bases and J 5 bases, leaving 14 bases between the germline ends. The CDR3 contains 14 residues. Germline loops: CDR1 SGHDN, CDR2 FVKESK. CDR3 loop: CASSLYRVGYGYTF. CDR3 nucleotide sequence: TGTGCCAGCAGCCTATACAGGGTGGGGTATGGCTACACCTTC.

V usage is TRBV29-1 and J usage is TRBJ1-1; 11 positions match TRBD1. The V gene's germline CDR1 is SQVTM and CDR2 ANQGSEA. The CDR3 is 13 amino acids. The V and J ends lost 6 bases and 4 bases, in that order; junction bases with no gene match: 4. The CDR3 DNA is TGCAGCGTGGGACAGGGGGGGACCACTGAAGCTTTCTTT. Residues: CSVGQGGTTEAFF. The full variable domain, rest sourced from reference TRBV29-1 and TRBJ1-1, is SAVISQKPSRDICQRGTSLTIQCQVDSQVTMMFWYRQQPGQSLTLIATANQGSEATYESGFVIDKFPISRPNLTFSTLTVSNMSPEDSSIYLCSVGQGGTTEAFFGQGTRLTVV.

CDR3 loop: CASSYSTDTQYF. In DNA form, the CDR3 reads TGTGCCAGCAGCTATAGCACAGATACGCAGTATTTT. V gene TRBV2 combines with J gene TRBJ2-3; D is unclear. The CDR3 covers 12 residues. The germline V and J ends were trimmed by 6 bases and 0 bases, with 4 bases remaining between them. Germline-derived CDR1 and CDR2 are SNHLY and FYNNEI.

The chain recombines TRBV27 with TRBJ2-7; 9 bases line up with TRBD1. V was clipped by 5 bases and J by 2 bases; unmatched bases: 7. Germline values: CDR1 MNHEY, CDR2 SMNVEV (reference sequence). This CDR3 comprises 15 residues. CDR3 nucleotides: TGTGCCAGCAGTGGAGGGACAGGGCGCGCCTACGAGCAGTACGTC. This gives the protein CASSGGTGRAYEQYV.

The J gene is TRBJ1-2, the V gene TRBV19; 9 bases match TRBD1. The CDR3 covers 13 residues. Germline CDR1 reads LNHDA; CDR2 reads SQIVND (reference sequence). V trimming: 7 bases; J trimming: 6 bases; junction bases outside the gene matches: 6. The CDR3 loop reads CASTKQGADGYTF. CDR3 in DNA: TGTGCCAGTACGAAACAGGGGGCGGATGGCTACACCTTC.

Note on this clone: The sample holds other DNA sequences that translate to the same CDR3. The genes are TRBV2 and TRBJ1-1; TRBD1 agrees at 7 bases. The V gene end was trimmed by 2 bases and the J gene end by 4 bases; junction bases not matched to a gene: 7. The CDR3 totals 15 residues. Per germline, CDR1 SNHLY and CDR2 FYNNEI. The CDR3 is CASSERGRGSTEAFF. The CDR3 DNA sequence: TGTGCCAGCAGTGAAAGGGGCAGGGGGAGCACTGAAGCTTTCTTT.

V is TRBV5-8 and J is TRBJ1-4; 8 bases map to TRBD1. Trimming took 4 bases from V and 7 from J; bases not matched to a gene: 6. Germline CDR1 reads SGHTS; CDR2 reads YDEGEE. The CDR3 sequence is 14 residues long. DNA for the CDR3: TGTGCCAGCAGCCTCTCCGGGACAGGTGAAAAACTGTTTTTT. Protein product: CASSLSGTGEKLFF.

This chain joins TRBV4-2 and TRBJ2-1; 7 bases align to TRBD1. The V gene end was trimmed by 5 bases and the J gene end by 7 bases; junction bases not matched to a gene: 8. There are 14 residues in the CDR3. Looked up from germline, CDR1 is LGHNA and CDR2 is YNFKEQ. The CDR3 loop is CASSDLQGSNEQFF. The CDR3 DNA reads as TGTGCCAGCAGCGACCTACAGGGGTCGAATGAGCAGTTCTTC.

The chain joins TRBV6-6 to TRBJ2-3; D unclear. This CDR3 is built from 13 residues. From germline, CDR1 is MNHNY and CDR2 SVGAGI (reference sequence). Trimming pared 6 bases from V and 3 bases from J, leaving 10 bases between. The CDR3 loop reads CASSHDGTDTQYF. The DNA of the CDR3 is TGTGCCAGCAGCCACGACGGGACAGATACGCAGTATTTT.